These T cell receptor beta chains were read from a single sample in a study of T cells expressing NK-cell markers. Reprocessing the 5' RACE reads, TCRdb reports a single entry for every CDR3 protein and omits DNA. Here the sample table reports 550,000 to 600,000 distinct CDR3 sequences. Specimen: blood T cells: a sorted CD56 or NKG2C T cell subset, CD4+ or CD8+ T cells, or bulk PBMC T cells (not recorded which). The receptors stem from a man younger than 35 in good health. The CDR3 runs from the conserved cysteine through the conserved F or W.

CDR3aa	v_gene	j_gene
CASSQASGSYEQYF	TRBV4-2	TRBJ2-7
CASSFYVGGEQFF	TRBV5-1	TRBJ2-1
CASRLAEGTDTQYF	TRBV6-5	TRBJ2-3
CASSPSTGGFTGELFF	TRBV5-1	TRBJ2-2
CASSGGFLNSPLHF	TRBV5-6	TRBJ1-6
CASSEPQGGGNIQYF	TRBV5-1	TRBJ2-4
CASSQPTGAGGKTNEQFF	TRBV12-3/TRBV12-4	TRBJ2-1
CASSVEARGTDTQYF	TRBV9	TRBJ2-3
CASSSGVGHTEAFF	TRBV5-1	TRBJ1-1
CASREDSWGNTGELFF	TRBV10-2	TRBJ2-2
CASSWGPREETDTQYF	TRBV28	TRBJ2-3
CASSLADRQETQYF	TRBV5-5	TRBJ2-5
CASSYERYNEQFF	TRBV27	TRBJ2-1
CSAIPLGSGELFF	TRBV20-1	TRBJ2-2
CASSQGLAGGDLYNEQFF	TRBV4-3	TRBJ2-1
CASSVTGGNTGELFF	TRBV2	TRBJ2-2
CASSRDGQAYEQYF	TRBV5-1	TRBJ2-7
CASSLRDGELFF	TRBV27	TRBJ2-2
CASRPSGEGNQPQHF	TRBV6-2/TRBV6-3	TRBJ1-5
CASKRTSGGTHEQFF	TRBV27	TRBJ2-1
CASSESLRTAGELFF	TRBV25-1	TRBJ2-2
CATTPVAGGLLPNEQFF	TRBV27	TRBJ2-1
CATSDTTSGAYEQYF	TRBV24-1	TRBJ2-7
CASSRGTSRRSYNEQFF	TRBV7-8	TRBJ2-1
CASSVAITGPELAYEQYF	TRBV9	TRBJ2-7
CSASVGDTADTQYF	TRBV20-1	TRBJ2-3
CASSLVGTTNNEQFF	TRBV7-9	TRBJ2-1
CASSLGRPSEQYF	TRBV12-3/TRBV12-4	TRBJ2-7
CASNLPGLNYEQYF	TRBV12-3/TRBV12-4	TRBJ2-7
CSTRTPAPNTEAFF	TRBV20-1	TRBJ1-1
CATSRDFGRHEQFF	TRBV15	TRBJ2-1
CARAKRTGGTEAFF	TRBV2	TRBJ1-1
CASSLAGAATNEKLFF	TRBV5-1	TRBJ1-4
CASSLTASNYEQYF	TRBV12-3/TRBV12-4	TRBJ2-7
CASSLLAGGSSGANVLTF	TRBV5-1	TRBJ2-6
CAWSWDRDYEQYF	TRBV30	TRBJ2-7
CASSFGDSRPDTQYF	TRBV7-2	TRBJ2-3
CASSGRGRDYGYTF	TRBV5-1	TRBJ1-2
CASRSTGGERGYTF	TRBV25-1	TRBJ1-2
CASSLAALYYNEQFF	TRBV5-5	TRBJ2-1
CASRPGLAGVFTGELFF	TRBV4-1	TRBJ2-2
CASSFPGTGELFF	TRBV5-1	TRBJ2-2